Following are 5 T cell receptor beta chains from one sample sequenced in a study of blood T cell repertoires in COVID-19. This table comes from immunoSEQ multiplex PCR, and its TCRdb copy is limited to in-frame clones, with some not included. This table has hundreds of thousands of clones, 87% appearing once. Sample: PBMCs or T cells enriched from blood (not recorded which). The receptors stem from a woman between 18 and 29 years old with acute COVID-19.

The genes are TRBV27 and TRBJ1-4; TRBD1 agrees at 10 bases. In germline, CDR1 is MNHEY, CDR2 SMNVEV (reference sequence). The CDR3 loop spans 13 amino acids. The trim removed 7 bases at V and 5 bases at J, leaving 1 base unmatched. The CDR3 loop reads CASKGQGNEKLFF. CDR3 nucleotide sequence: TGTGCCAGCAAGGGACAGGGGAATGAAAAACTGTTTTTT.

The J gene is TRBJ2-2, the V gene TRBV19; TRBD1 matches at 7 bases. Germline V lookup: CDR1 LNHDA, CDR2 SQIVND (reference sequence). The CDR3 is 15 amino acids. The trim removed 11 bases at V and 5 bases at J, leaving 14 bases unmatched. This CDR3 reads CAGRSGQRGTGELFF. CDR3 nucleotide sequence: TGTGCCGGCCGATCGGGACAGAGAGGAACCGGGGAGCTGTTTTTT.

The genes are TRBV7-9 and TRBJ2-7, with D possibly TRBD2 on 5 matching bases. The germline gives CDR1 SEHNR, CDR2 FQNEAQ (reference sequence). The V end was cut by 1 base, the J end by 3 bases, with 10 bases between. The CDR3 loop spans 14 amino acids. The CDR3 reads CASSLVGVFYEQYF. The CDR3 nucleotides read TGTGCCAGCAGCTTAGTCGGGGTTTTCTACGAGCAGTACTTC.

This chain uses TRBV24-1 with TRBJ2-2; 9 positions agree with TRBD1. V shed 5 bases and J 6 bases; nucleotides not matched to a gene: 6. Germline V lookup: CDR1 KGHDR, CDR2 SFDVKD. The CDR3 extends over 15 amino acids. CDR3 coding DNA: TGTGCCACCAGTGGGGGGGACAGGGAAGCCGGGGAGCTGTTTTTT. Translating gives CATSGGDREAGELFF.

CDR3 DNA sequence: TGTGCCAGCAGCTCCCCCGGGACAGGGCCGGACTATGGCTACACCTTC. This encodes CASSSPGTGPDYGYTF. This chain joins TRBV11-1 and TRBJ1-2; 9 nucleotides agree with TRBD1. The V segment lost 4 bases and the J segment 3 bases; nucleotides outside the gene matches: 9. Per the germline V gene, CDR1 is SGHAT and CDR2 is FQDESV (reference sequence). CDR3 length: 16 residues.